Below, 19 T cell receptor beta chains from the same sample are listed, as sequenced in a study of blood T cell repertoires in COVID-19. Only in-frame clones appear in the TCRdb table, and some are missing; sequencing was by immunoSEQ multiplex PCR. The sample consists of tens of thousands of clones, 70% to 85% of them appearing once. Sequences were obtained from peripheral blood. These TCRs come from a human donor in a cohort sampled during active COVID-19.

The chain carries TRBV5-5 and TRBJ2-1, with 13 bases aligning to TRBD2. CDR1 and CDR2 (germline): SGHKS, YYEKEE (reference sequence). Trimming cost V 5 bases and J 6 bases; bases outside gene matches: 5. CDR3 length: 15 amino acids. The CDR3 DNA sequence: TGTGCCAGCAGTCCGACTAGCGGGGGGTTCAATGAGCAGTTCTTC. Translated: CASSPTSGGFNEQFF.

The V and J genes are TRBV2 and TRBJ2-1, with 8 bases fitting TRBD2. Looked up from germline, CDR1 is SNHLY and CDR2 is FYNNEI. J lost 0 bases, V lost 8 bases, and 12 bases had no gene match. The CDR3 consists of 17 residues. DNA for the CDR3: TGTGCCAGCCACCGGGGGGCGGGGGGTTTCTCCTACAATGAGCAGTTCTTC. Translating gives CASHRGAGGFSYNEQFF.

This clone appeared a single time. The CDR3 DNA reads as TGTGCCAGCAGTTCGGGTTTAACCAAAAACATTCAGTACTTC. It codes for CASSSGLTKNIQYF. This chain uses TRBV6-5 with TRBJ2-4; D gene ambiguous. This CDR3 comprises 14 residues. V lost 4 bases to trimming and J lost 2 bases, with 9 bases between them. Looked up from germline, CDR1 is MNHEY and CDR2 is SVGAGI.

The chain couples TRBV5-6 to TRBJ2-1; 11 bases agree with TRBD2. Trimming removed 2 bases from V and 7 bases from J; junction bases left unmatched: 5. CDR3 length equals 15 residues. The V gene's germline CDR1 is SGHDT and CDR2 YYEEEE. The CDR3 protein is CASSLVSGGANEQFF. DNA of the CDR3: TGTGCCAGCAGCTTAGTTAGCGGGGGGGCAAATGAGCAGTTCTTC. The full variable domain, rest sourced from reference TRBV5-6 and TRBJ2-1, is DAGVTQSPTHLIKTRGQQVTLRCSPKSGHDTVSWYQQALGQGPQFIFQYYEEEERQRGNFPDRFSGHQFPNYSSELNVNALLLGDSALYLCASSLVSGGANEQFFGPGTRLTVL.

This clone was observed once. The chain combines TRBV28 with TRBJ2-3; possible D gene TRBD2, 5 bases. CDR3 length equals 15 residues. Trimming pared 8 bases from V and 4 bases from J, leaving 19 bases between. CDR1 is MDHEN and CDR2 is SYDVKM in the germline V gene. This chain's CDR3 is CASLTAAVASDTQYF. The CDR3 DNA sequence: TGTGCCAGCCTAACCGCAGCGGTCGCGTCAGATACGCAGTATTTT.

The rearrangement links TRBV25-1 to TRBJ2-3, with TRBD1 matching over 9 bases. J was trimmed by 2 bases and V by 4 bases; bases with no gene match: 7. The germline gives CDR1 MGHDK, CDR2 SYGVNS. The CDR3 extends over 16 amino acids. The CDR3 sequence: CASSASGTGITDTQYF. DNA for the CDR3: TGTGCCAGCAGTGCGTCCGGGACAGGGATCACAGATACGCAGTATTTT.

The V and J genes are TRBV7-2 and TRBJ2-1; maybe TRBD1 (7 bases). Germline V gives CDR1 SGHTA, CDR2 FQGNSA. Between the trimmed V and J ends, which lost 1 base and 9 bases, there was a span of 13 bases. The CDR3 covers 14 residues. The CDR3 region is CASSLGPGGLEQFF. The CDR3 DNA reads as TGTGCCAGCAGCTTAGGGCCAGGGGGGCTTGAGCAGTTCTTC.

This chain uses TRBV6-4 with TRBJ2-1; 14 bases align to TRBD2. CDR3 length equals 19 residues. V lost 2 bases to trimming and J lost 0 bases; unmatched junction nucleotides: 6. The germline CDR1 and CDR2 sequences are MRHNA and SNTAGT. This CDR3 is CASSDGLAGGPSSYNEQFF. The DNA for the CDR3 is TGTGCCAGCAGTGACGGACTAGCGGGGGGACCTAGCTCCTACAATGAGCAGTTCTTC.

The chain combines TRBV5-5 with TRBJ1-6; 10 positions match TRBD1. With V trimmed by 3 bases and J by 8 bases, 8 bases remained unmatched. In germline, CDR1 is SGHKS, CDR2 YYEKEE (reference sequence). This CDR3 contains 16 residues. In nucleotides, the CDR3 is TGTGCCAGCAGCTCCAAGGCGGACAGGGGGGATTCACCCCTCCACTTT. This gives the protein CASSSKADRGDSPLHF.

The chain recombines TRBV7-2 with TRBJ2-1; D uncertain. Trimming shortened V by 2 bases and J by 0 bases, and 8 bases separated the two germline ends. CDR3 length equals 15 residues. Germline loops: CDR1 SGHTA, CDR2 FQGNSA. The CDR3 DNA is TGTGCCAGCAGCTTATCCCCCTTCTCCTACAATGAGCAGTTCTTC. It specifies CASSLSPFSYNEQFF.

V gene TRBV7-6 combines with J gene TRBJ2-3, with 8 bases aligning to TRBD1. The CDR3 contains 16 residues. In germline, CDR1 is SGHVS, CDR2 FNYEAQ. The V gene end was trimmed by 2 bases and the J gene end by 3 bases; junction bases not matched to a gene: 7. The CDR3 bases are TGTGCCAGCAGCTTAACTAGCAGGGGGCGTACAGATACGCAGTATTTT. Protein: CASSLTSRGRTDTQYF.

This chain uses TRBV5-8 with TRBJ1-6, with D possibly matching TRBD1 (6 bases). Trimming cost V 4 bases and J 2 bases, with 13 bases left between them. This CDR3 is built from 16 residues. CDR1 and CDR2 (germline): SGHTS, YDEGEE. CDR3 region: CASSPARGPYNSPLHF. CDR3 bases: TGTGCCAGCAGCCCGGCCAGGGGCCCCTATAATTCACCCCTCCACTTT.

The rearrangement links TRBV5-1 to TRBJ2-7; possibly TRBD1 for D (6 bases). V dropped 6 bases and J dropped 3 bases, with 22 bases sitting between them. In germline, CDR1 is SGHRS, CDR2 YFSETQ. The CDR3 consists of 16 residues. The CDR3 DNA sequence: TGCGCCAGCACCAAGTCTGGGGGCGGCGGAGGCTACGAGCAGTACTTC. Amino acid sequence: CASTKSGGGGGYEQYF.

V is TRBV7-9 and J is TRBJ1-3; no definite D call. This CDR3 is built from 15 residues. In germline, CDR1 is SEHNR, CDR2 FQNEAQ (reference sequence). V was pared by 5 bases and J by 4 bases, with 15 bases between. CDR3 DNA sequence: TGTGCCAGCAGCCGAATCCGGGTCAGCGGAAACACCATATATTTT. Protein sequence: CASSRIRVSGNTIYF.

The CDR3 bases are TGTGCCAGCAGTTTACAGGGGGATGGCTACACCTTC. Translated: CASSLQGDGYTF. V is TRBV2 and J is TRBJ1-2; 8 nucleotides match TRBD1. V was pared by 5 bases and J by 6 bases, with 2 bases of the junction left unmatched. CDR1 and CDR2 (germline): SNHLY, FYNNEI. This CDR3 contains 12 residues.

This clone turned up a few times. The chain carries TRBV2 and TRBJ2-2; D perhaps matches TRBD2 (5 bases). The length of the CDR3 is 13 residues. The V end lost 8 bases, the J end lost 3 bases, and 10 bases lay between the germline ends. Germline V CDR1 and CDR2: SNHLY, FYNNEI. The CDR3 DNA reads TGTGCCAGCGGTGTGAGGGACACCGGGGAGCTGTTTTTT. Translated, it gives CASGVRDTGELFF.

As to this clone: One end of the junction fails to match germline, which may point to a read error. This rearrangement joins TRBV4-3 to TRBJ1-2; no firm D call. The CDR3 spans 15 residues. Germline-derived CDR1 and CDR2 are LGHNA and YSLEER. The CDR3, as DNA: TGCGCCAGCAGCCAAGAGGGAAGCGGAGCTCTGGGGATCCTCTTC. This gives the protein CASSQEGSGALGILF.

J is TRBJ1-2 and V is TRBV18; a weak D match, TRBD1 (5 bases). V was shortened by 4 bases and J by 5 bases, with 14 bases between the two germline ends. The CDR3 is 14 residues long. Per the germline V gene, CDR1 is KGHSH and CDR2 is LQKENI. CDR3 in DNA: TGTGCCAGCTCACTGAGCGTGACAGAGTATGGCTACACCTTC. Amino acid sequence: CASSLSVTEYGYTF.

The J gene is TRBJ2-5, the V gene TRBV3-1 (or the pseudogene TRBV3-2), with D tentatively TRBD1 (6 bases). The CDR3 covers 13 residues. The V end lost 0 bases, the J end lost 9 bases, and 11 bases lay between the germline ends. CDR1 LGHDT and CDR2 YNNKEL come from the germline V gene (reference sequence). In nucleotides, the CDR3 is TGTGCCAGCAGCCAAGAGGGGGCCAAGGCCCAGTACTTC. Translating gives CASSQEGAKAQYF.